A single sample is the source of the 21 T cell receptor beta chains below, sequenced in a study of blood T cells in healthy people across ages. The use of a sample-barcoded 5' primer and a J-beta primer mix characterized a second PCR of roughly 6 to 11 cycles. TCRdb itself ran the 5' RACE reads through MiXCR, one entry per CDR3 protein. This table has 600,000 or so distinct CDR3 sequences, 25% to 35% appearing once. The sample consisted of blood. These TCRs come from a woman over 75 in good health.

The J gene is TRBJ1-4, the V gene TRBV5-1, with 11 bases identical to TRBD1. CDR3 size: 16 residues. Germline V gives CDR1 SGHRS, CDR2 YFSETQ. The V segment lost 9 bases and the J segment 4 bases; nucleotides outside the gene matches: 11. The DNA for the CDR3 is TGCGCCACCTCTAGATTCGGGACAGGGGGTAATGAAAAACTGTTTTTT. The encoded protein is CATSRFGTGGNEKLFF. Variable domain in full (rest from reference TRBV5-1 and TRBJ1-4): KAGVTQTPRYLIKTRGQQVTLSCSPISGHRSVSWYQQTPGQGLQFLFEYFSETQRNKGNFPGRFSGRQFSNSRSEMNVSTLELGDSALYLCATSRFGTGGNEKLFFGSGTQLSVL.

The V gene is TRBV6-5, the J gene TRBJ2-1; D is ambiguous. Germline-derived CDR1 and CDR2 are MNHEY and SVGAGI. The CDR3 extends over 14 amino acids. Trimming took 0 bases from V and 5 from J, leaving 8 bases between them. The CDR3 loop reads CASSYSDAHNEQFF. Written as DNA, the CDR3 is TGTGCCAGCAGTTACTCAGACGCTCACAATGAGCAGTTCTTC.

CDR3 nucleotide sequence: TGTGCCAGCAGCCCGAAGTTAGGGGGCTTTGGCTACACCTTC. This encodes CASSPKLGGFGYTF. V is TRBV12-3 or TRBV12-4 and J is TRBJ1-2; TRBD1 matches 7 bases. The CDR3 covers 14 residues. With 6 bases clipped from V and 7 bases from J, the junction kept 11 bases outside the gene matches.

In its sample, this clonotype was seen a few times. The chain carries TRBV7-2 and TRBJ2-3; the D gene is possibly TRBD2 (5 bases). V shed 3 bases and J shed 14 bases, with 18 bases lying between them. Germline V gives CDR1 SGHTA, CDR2 FQGNSA. There are 13 residues in the CDR3. In DNA, the CDR3 is TGTGCCAGCAGCTTGGGCAGGCGCGGCGGGCTGTATTTT. Its translation: CASSLGRRGGLYF.

This clonotype was observed at least ten times. The V gene is TRBV10-3, the J gene TRBJ2-1, with D possibly matching TRBD2 (6 bases). The V end lost 5 bases, the J end lost 7 bases, and 18 bases lay between the germline ends. The CDR3 is 15 amino acids. Germline values: CDR1 ENHRY, CDR2 SYGVKD. The CDR3 nucleotides are TGTGCCATCAGTCTTACCTCGGCAGGGAGGAATGAGCAGTTCTTC. Its translation is CAISLTSAGRNEQFF.

Points on this clonotype: This may be a read error, as it is one base from a much larger clone. V is TRBV12-3 or TRBV12-4 and J is TRBJ2-3, with 7 bases lining up with TRBD2. This CDR3 has 14 residues. The V and J ends lost 6 bases and 3 bases, in that order; junction bases with no gene match: 6. CDR3 sequence (DNA): TGTGCCAGCAGAGGGAGGGGTAGGACAGATACGCAGTATTTT. It translates to CASRGRGRTDTQYF.

About this clonotype: One base away lies a much larger clone, so this may be a sequencing read error. This sequence joins TRBV12-3 or TRBV12-4 and TRBJ1-2, with 7 bases identical to TRBD1. V gave up 7 bases and J gave up 8 bases; unmatched junction bases: 10. This CDR3 is 13 amino acids long. DNA for the CDR3: TGTGCCAGCAACACAGGGGCAGATGGGGGCTACACCTTC. This sequence encodes CASNTGADGGYTF.

This chain links TRBV20-1 with TRBJ2-1; 10 bases fit TRBD2. The V segment lost 1 base and the J segment 3 bases; nucleotides outside the gene matches: 9. Germline CDR1 and CDR2: DFQATT and SNEGSKA (reference sequence). This CDR3 is built from 17 residues. CDR3 amino acids: CSARVRRASGGYNEQFF. CDR3 nucleotides: TGCAGTGCTAGAGTCCGTCGGGCTAGCGGGGGCTACAATGAGCAGTTCTTC.

The chain employs TRBV4-1 and TRBJ2-5, with TRBD2 identical over 7 bases. CDR1 is MGHRA and CDR2 is YSYEKL in the germline V gene. The trim removed 1 base at V and 5 bases at J, leaving 7 bases unmatched. The CDR3 extends over 15 amino acids. The DNA of the CDR3 is TGCGCCAGCAGCCAAGCAGAGCGGGGTTGGGAGACCCAGTACTTC. The encoded protein is CASSQAERGWETQYF.

This clonotype appeared many times. V and J are TRBV9 and TRBJ2-5; TRBD2 aligns across 13 bases. The junction had 10 bases not matched to a gene; V was cut back by 2 bases and J by 0 bases. This CDR3 spans 19 amino acids. Germline V gives CDR1 SGDLS, CDR2 YYNGEE. The CDR3 DNA sequence: TGTGCCAGCAGCGTTGGGACTAGCGGGACCTCCCCCTACCAAGAGACCCAGTACTTC. Its protein product is CASSVGTSGTSPYQETQYF.

In its sample, this clonotype was seen many times. This chain connects TRBV6-2 or TRBV6-3 to TRBJ2-2; TRBD1 might be the D (8 bases). V was trimmed by 5 bases and J by 4 bases, leaving 20 bases between them. From germline, CDR1 is MNHEY and CDR2 SVGEGT. This CDR3 has 17 residues. CDR3: CASSRTTGGVITGELFF. The CDR3 DNA follows: TGTGCCAGCAGTCGCACAACAGGGGGGGTGATCACCGGGGAGCTGTTTTTT.

This clonotype has at least ten counts. The chain links TRBV6-5 to TRBJ2-1, with D perhaps TRBD2 (5 bases). The CDR3 length is 14 residues. CDR1 and CDR2 from the germline V gene are MNHEY and SVGAGI. Deletions cut 0 bases from V and 9 bases from J, with 12 bases between. CDR3 in DNA: TGTGCCAGCAGTTACTCGAGGGCTAGCCCTGAGCAGTTCTTC. Residues: CASSYSRASPEQFF.

The table lists this clonotype with many counts. The CDR3 sequence: CASSLEPGGDSPLHF. CDR3 coding DNA: TGCGCCAGCAGCTTGGAGCCAGGGGGCGATTCACCCCTCCACTTT. The rearrangement links TRBV5-1 to TRBJ1-6, with 8 positions matching TRBD1. Germline V gene lookup returns CDR1 SGHRS and CDR2 YFSETQ. J gave up 8 bases and V 0 bases, and 4 bases lay outside the gene matches. There are 15 residues in the CDR3.

Only a few counts were recorded for this clonotype. The V and J genes are TRBV2 and TRBJ2-1, with 7 nucleotides matching TRBD1. In germline, CDR1 is SNHLY, CDR2 FYNNEI. This CDR3 spans 15 amino acids. V gave up 4 bases and J gave up 10 bases; unmatched junction bases: 13. CDR3 DNA: TGTGCCAGCAGTGCTAAAGACAGGGCTTCCTACGAGCAGTTCTTC. It specifies CASSAKDRASYEQFF.

The chain recombines TRBV12-3 or TRBV12-4 with TRBJ2-7, with 7 bases lining up with TRBD1. The CDR3 length is 15 residues. V was clipped by 4 bases and J by 1 base; unmatched bases: 7. CDR3 nucleotide sequence: TGTGCCAGCAGTTCGGACAGGTCTATTTCCTACGAGCAGTACTTC. The encoded protein is CASSSDRSISYEQYF.

This clonotype was seen at least ten times. The chain couples TRBV7-2 to TRBJ2-7; TRBD2 matches at 8 bases. The CDR3 is made up of 12 amino acids. The V and J ends lost 5 bases and 4 bases, in that order; junction bases with no gene match: 1. CDR1 and CDR2 (germline): SGHTA, FQGNSA. The CDR3 nucleotides read TGTGCCAGCAGCGGCGGGGGGTACGAGCAGTACTTC. Its translation is CASSGGGYEQYF.

There are many counts of this clonotype. The gene calls are TRBV9 and TRBJ2-1; D gene ambiguous. The CDR3 length is 14 residues. The germline V gene has CDR1 SGDLS and CDR2 YYNGEE. Trimming took off 3 bases at V and 5 bases at J, with 12 bases between the two ends. This chain's CDR3 is CASSATLTHNEQFF. Written as DNA, the CDR3 is TGTGCCAGCAGCGCCACTCTGACCCACAATGAGCAGTTCTTC.

This chain links TRBV12-3 or TRBV12-4 with TRBJ1-1; D unclear. Trimming pared 8 bases from V and 1 base from J, leaving 11 bases between. The CDR3 runs to 13 residues. CDR3: CASSTVGNTEAFF. The CDR3 coding sequence is TGTGCCAGCTCGACGGTCGGGAACACTGAAGCTTTCTTT.

Points on this clonotype: This sequence may be a read error, since a much larger clone differs from it by one base. This sequence joins TRBV2 and TRBJ1-4; D not certain. Per germline, CDR1 SNHLY and CDR2 FYNNEI. V lost 11 bases, J lost 0 bases, and 16 bases lay in between. There are 15 residues in the CDR3. CDR3 region: CAGKSEEATNEKLFF. CDR3 sequence (DNA): TGTGCCGGCAAATCCGAAGAAGCAACTAATGAAAAACTGTTTTTT.

This clonotype came up a few times. The chain uses TRBV7-2 and TRBJ1-2; 7 bases map to TRBD1. V gave up 5 bases and J gave up 4 bases; unmatched junction bases: 13. CDR1 and CDR2 (germline): SGHTA, FQGNSA. The CDR3 runs to 16 residues. The CDR3 is CASSPGQAVISYGYTF. As DNA, the CDR3 is TGTGCCAGCAGCCCCGGACAGGCCGTTATATCCTATGGCTACACCTTC.

This clonotype was seen ten or more times. In nucleotides, the CDR3 is TGCAGTGCTAGTCCCCTGGGGCAGCCCCAGCATTTT. It translates to CSASPLGQPQHF. The V call is TRBV20-1, the J call TRBJ1-5; D is unclear. This CDR3 is built from 12 residues. The germline V gene encodes CDR1 DFQATT and CDR2 SNEGSKA (reference sequence). V shed 3 bases and J shed 7 bases, with 10 bases lying between them.